A few counts support the clone carrying this TCR beta chain. The data derive from a study of CDR3 diversity in severe acne. TCRdb reprocessed the PCR reads with MiXCR, giving one entry per CDR3 protein. Of about 86,000 distinct CDR3 sequences detected, about 54% appear once; the ten largest clones hold 14%. Germline V gene sequence: CDR1 MDHEN, CDR2 SYDVKM. Trimming took off 4 bases at V and 8 bases at J, with 11 bases between the two ends. The CDR3 has 12 amino acids. Input material: blood. The genes are TRBV28 and TRBJ1-2, with D hard to call. The TCR sequence derives from a male donor in good health, without acne. The DNA of the CDR3 is TGTGCCAGCAGTTCCACGAACGAGGGCTACACCTTC. Translated: CASSSTNEGYTF.